This T cell receptor (beta chain) originates from a study of cytomegalovirus exposure and HLA in healthy donors (TCRdb year 2017). With respect to the entire study: An earlier analysis of roughly 570 of the donors reported approximately 280 Gb of sequence data and around 100 million unique TCR beta sequences obtained from 150 million to 200 million T cells. An early release covering over 500 HLA-typed donors comprised 250 to 350 gigabases of sequencing data and around 86 million unique TCR sequences. Of the 398 genotyped donors, over 65% fell in the genetic ancestry cluster associated with self-reported Caucasian donors. The study aimed to test whether signatures of past pathogen exposure could be identified by cataloging public T cell receptors. The T cell repertoires of roughly 660 subjects were profiled by immunosequencing and related to cytomegalovirus serostatus. Besides the first cohort of 500 to 700 subjects, a separate validation cohort made up of 90 to 150 different subjects was used. To predict cytomegalovirus infection status, the study combined high-throughput TCR immunosequencing, statistical association of individual TCRs with disease status, and machine learning. To study patterns of TCR occurrence, a later analysis re-analyzed previously published TCR beta repertoires from several hundred donors and added high-resolution HLA genotyping. In the later analysis, no new phenotypic data were used to find candidate immune exposures; instead, reliance was placed on TCR beta sequences and their occurrence across donors. In an earlier analysis of about 590 of the donors, high-throughput TCR beta sequencing was used to judge whether each TCR beta V gene segment behaved as functional or pseudogenic. Alongside the repertoire data, information on donor age, sex, ethnicity and CMV serostatus was compiled. A later genetic analysis took genome-wide SNP genotypes for about 65% of the 666 donors and used that subset as a discovery cohort. All discovery cohort repertoires had been generated using a single sequencing platform. HLA typing covered class I and class II loci at four-digit resolution. Typing coverage differed by locus: A, B, C, DRB1 and DQB1 were typed in roughly 620-640 donors, DQA1 in about 550, DPA1 in approximately 600, and DPB1 in approximately 450. Because of strong linkage in the cohort, five DR-DQ haplotypes were treated as single units for association and clustering. On average, roughly 250,000 unique TCR beta nucleotide sequences were sequenced per donor among several hundred genotyped donors of the cohort, with 15% to 20% of those sequences being non-productive.

The library relied on the immunoSEQ multiplex PCR assay. A mixture of 60 forward primers for TCR Vbeta segments and 13 reverse primers for TCR Jbeta segments was used in the multiplex PCR. The CDR3 region of rearranged TCR beta genes was amplified from genomic DNA with a multiplex PCR assay. The Illumina HiSeq System was used to sequence the amplified TCR beta libraries as 87-base-pair reads. The source study handled its data this way. Across the 670 or so repertoires, a later analysis counted some 81 million unique TCR beta chains, around 11 million of which were shared by at least two donors. Raw reads were error-corrected and collapsed into unique sequences with a nearest-neighbor algorithm that merged closely related sequences to remove PCR and sequencing errors. Alignment of CDR3 sequences to IMGT reference sequences was used to assign V, D and J gene segments. For a sequence to be retained, at least a six-nucleotide match to both a V gene segment and a J gene segment was required. Rearrangements were called productive when the CDR3 lacked stop codons and stayed in frame with V and J; all others were non-productive. Following IMGT convention, CDR3 was defined as the stretch from the second conserved V-encoded cysteine to the conserved J-encoded phenylalanine. The earlier analysis of about 610 of the donors excluded sequences that lacked an unambiguous match to a single V gene segment. In an earlier analysis of several hundred of the donors, V segments were called functional above 56.7% productive rearrangements and were called segregating when the between-donor standard deviation exceeded 5%. A statistical classification framework was developed to diagnose cytomegalovirus status using the catalog of TCR beta chain sequences. In a later analysis, V and J genes were assigned by comparing TCR nucleotide sequences against IMGT/GENE-DB human TR gene sequences. The TCRdist pipeline was used in a later analysis to assign CDR3 sequences and most-parsimonious VDJ recombination scenarios. In a later analysis, every TCR beta chain was defined by the combination of its CDR3 amino acid sequence and its V-gene family, and reads without a unique V-gene family were dropped. A later analysis removed 500 to 600 highly shared, low-generation-probability nucleotide sequences to deal with suspected cross-contamination and a sequencing artifact. A later analysis calculated a clonal expansion index for each public chain from normalized within-repertoire ranks of inferred template counts. Generation probabilities in a later analysis came from a VDJ recombination model fitted to out-of-frame rearrangements, and those results were checked against IGoR. Hypergeometric tests were used in a later analysis to score TCR-TCR, TCR-HLA and TCR-CMV co-occurrence, with a repertoire-size bias correction applied to the TCR pairs. In a later analysis, false discovery rates were estimated by permuting HLA or CMV assignments 20 times. A later analysis grouped co-occurring TCRs with DBSCAN, adding TCRdist sequence similarity when clustering within HLA-allele-positive subsets. Repertoires with fewer than 30,000 or more than 120,000 public chains, plus five repertoires with anomalous nucleotide sharing, were excluded from co-occurrence clustering. In TCRdb, the immuneACCESS table is reduced to in-frame sequences with V and J assigned. These tables do not hold every clone; where another copy was compared, an unresolved V gene accounts for under half, and the others remain unexplained. The DNA gave D and trimming, while V, J and clone size come from that table. The sample contains 65,000 to 70,000 clones, around 78% of them found a single time. The ten biggest clones cover approximately 6.3% of the sample.

The paper as a whole reports these results and caveats: Most TCR sequences were seen in very few donors, while some public TCRs were found in many individuals. A few of the identified cytomegalovirus-associated TCR beta chains were confirmed in vitro to be specific for cytomegalovirus antigens. Linkage disequilibrium might explain the correlated functional status among segregating V segments, but an unknown experimental factor could not be ruled out. In both the original and validation cohorts, the classifier was reported to diagnose cytomegalovirus status with high specificity and sensitivity. In a later analysis, several top co-occurrence clusters were reported to appear linked to parvovirus B19, influenza, CMV and Epstein-Barr virus. A later analysis found that TCR association rates varied across HLA loci, with DRB1 alleles showing the most associated TCRs and HLA-C alleles the fewest. A later analysis found that HLA-associated TCR beta chains were more clonally expanded and had lower generation probabilities than equally common non-associated chains. HLA typing was unavailable for some donors at each locus, so association tests used only the typed subset. Compared with the roughly 720-donor mean, donors in an Asian-associated ancestry cluster had fewer N-insertions in productive TCRs, according to a later genetic analysis. The authors suggested that the approach could potentially be generalized to other disease states and immunological phenotypes. Presence/absence analyses assumed roughly uniform sequencing depth across donors, an assumption that may not hold. An association between a missense DCLRE1C variant and V-gene and J-gene trimming of TCR beta chains was found in a later genetic analysis and replicated in an independent cohort. Strong co-occurrence of HLA alleles, especially DR and DQ, made assigning TCR associations to individual alleles difficult. The study listed approximately 150 TCR beta chains as associated with cytomegalovirus. The only immune exposure information available for the cohort was CMV serostatus. Only TCR beta chains were sequenced in this cohort, and the absence of alpha or paired-chain data limited detectable features. In an earlier analysis of 587 of the donors, most TCR beta V segments appeared in productive rearrangements about 87% or about 30% of the time, broadly matching IMGT annotations. Because counts were too low, 15 to 20 rarely observed V segments, including chromosome 9 orphons, were left out of the earlier analysis of a few hundred of the donors. In a later analysis, more than 15,000 TCR beta sequences were associated with specific HLA alleles at a false discovery rate of 0.05. A further reported finding was that TCR beta sequences accurately predicted the HLA-A and HLA-B alleles for most subjects in the first cohort. A cluster of highly shared sequence variants was judged likely to be a technical artifact of the sequencing pipeline. Most CMV-associated TCR beta chains appeared to be HLA-restricted in a later analysis, and the HLA associations seemed to be driven largely by CMV exposure.

The cohort consisted of some 670 healthy bone marrow donors. All cohort members were sampled while nominally healthy, although unrecorded immune exposures were likely present. The donor was CMV seronegative and belonged to the group of more than 300 seronegative cohort members. Each donor provided a peripheral blood sample, and peripheral blood mononuclear cells were used for TCR beta sequencing. Genomic DNA was extracted from the blood cell samples with the Qiagen DNeasy Blood Extraction Kit. Concerning this clone: The antigen this receptor binds is unknown. No base-level quality is on record; no much larger clone is a single base apart.

The receptor comes from a man in his forties or fifties in good health and CMV-seronegative. The sample consisted of PBMCs.

The CDR3 reads as follows: CASRYATVGNTEAFF. The sequenced DNA: TGTGCCAGCAGGTACGCGACAGTGGGAAACACTGAAGCTTTCTTT. The sequence links TRBV7-6 to TRBJ1-1, with TRBD1 as a weak D call on 5 bases. V is cut by 6 bases and J by 2 bases, and the space between the germline ends is 16 bases. From cysteine to phenylalanine, the CDR3 is 15 amino acids long. Of the read, only the CDR3 DNA is kept; its 45 bases are in frame from base 1. Based on the germline V gene, the CDR1 and CDR2 sequences are SGHVS and FNYEAQ.